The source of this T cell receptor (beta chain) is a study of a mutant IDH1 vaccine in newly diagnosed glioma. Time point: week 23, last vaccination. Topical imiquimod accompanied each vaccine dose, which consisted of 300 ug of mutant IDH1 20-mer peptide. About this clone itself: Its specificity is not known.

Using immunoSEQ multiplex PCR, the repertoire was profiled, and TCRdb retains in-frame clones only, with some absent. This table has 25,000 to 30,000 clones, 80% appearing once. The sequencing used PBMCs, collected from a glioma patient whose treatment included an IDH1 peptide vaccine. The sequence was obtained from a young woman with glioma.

The CDR3 region has the DNA TGCAGCGTTGTAGAGGACACCGGGGAGCTGTTTTTT. Translated: CSVVEDTGELFF. The V gene is TRBV29-1, the J gene TRBJ2-2; D gene ambiguous. Germline CDR1 SQVTM, CDR2 ANQGSEA. The CDR3 is made up of 12 amino acids. V gave up 4 bases and J gave up 3 bases, with 6 bases separating them.